What follows are 21 T cell receptor beta chains derived from one specimen sequenced in a study of siplizumab effects on memory and regulatory T cells (dated 2019 in TCRdb). The method was the immunoSEQ multiplex PCR assay. TCRdb holds this immuneACCESS table with in-frame rearrangements only. Some clones are missing; in checked studies, unresolved V genes explain under half, and the rest has no known cause. The sample has about 62,000 clones on record, approximately 79% of them singletons. In total, the top ten clones hold 0.4% to 0.5% of the sample. Specimen: memory CD4+ T cells sorted from blood. What the cell subset or site label conveys for this sample: unstimulated CD4+ memory T cells. The receptors were gathered from a human donor in good health.

This clone came up a few times. The chain carries TRBV30 and TRBJ2-7; D is unclear. V shed 0 bases and J shed 5 bases, with 8 bases lying between them. CDR3 length equals 12 residues. Germline V gives CDR1 GTSNPN, CDR2 SVGIG (reference sequence). The CDR3 is CAWSVGGDEQYF. The CDR3 coding sequence is TGTGCCTGGAGTGTAGGCGGCGACGAGCAGTACTTC.

J is TRBJ1-2 and V is TRBV2; D unclear. Trimming shortened V by 7 bases and J by 6 bases, and 15 bases separated the two germline ends. The germline V gene has CDR1 SNHLY and CDR2 FYNNEI. This CDR3 is 13 amino acids long. CDR3 protein: CASIGRLNDGYTF. DNA for the CDR3: TGTGCCAGCATTGGTCGCCTCAACGATGGCTACACCTTC.

This clone was counted only a few times. The chain uses TRBV29-1 and TRBJ1-5; perhaps TRBD1 as D (5 bases). Between the trimmed V and J ends, which lost 6 bases and 15 bases, there was a span of 21 bases. The CDR3 has 12 residues. From germline, CDR1 is SQVTM and CDR2 ANQGSEA. For the CDR3, the DNA is TGCAGCGTCCTGGGGGTATTTGGGTTGGTGCATTTT. Protein product: CSVLGVFGLVHF.

The chain recombines TRBV7-3 with TRBJ1-1, with no clear D. Germline V gene sequence: CDR1 SGHTA, CDR2 FQGTGA. Trimming took off 1 base at V and 1 base at J, with 13 bases between the two ends. The CDR3 spans 16 residues. The CDR3 is CASSLRPLGGNTEAFF. CDR3 DNA sequence: TGTGCCAGCAGCTTAAGGCCACTCGGAGGGAACACTGAAGCTTTCTTT.

Here the CDR3 reads CASAGNTGELFF. The CDR3 nucleotides are TGTGCCAGCGCAGGGAACACCGGGGAGCTGTTTTTT. This chain uses TRBV6-6 with TRBJ2-2; no definite D call. The V gene's germline CDR1 is MNHNY and CDR2 SVGAGI (reference sequence). This CDR3 is built from 12 residues. The V end lost 8 bases, the J end lost 1 base, and 5 bases lay between the germline ends.

The CDR3 DNA sequence: TGTGCCAGCAGCCCCCTGAAGGGGGGGAACCAAGAGACCCAGTACTTC. It codes for CASSPLKGGNQETQYF. This chain uses TRBV11-2 with TRBJ2-5, with a tentative D call TRBD2 (7 bases). The CDR3 has 16 amino acids. The V gene lost 5 bases and the J gene lost 0 bases, with 16 bases spanning the gap. Germline assignment: CDR1 SGHAT and CDR2 FQNNGV.

The gene calls are TRBV6-5 and TRBJ2-7, with D possibly matching TRBD1 (6 bases). The germline V and J ends were trimmed by 5 bases and 4 bases, with 18 bases remaining between them. The CDR3 is 15 amino acids. Germline CDR1 is MNHEY and CDR2 is SVGAGI. The CDR3 DNA follows: TGTGCCAGCAGTCGATCAGGGGTATTGACTTACGAGCAGTACTTC. This codes for CASSRSGVLTYEQYF.

V and J are TRBV2 and TRBJ2-7; maybe TRBD1 (5 bases). CDR3 length: 16 amino acids. The V end was cut by 8 bases, the J end by 6 bases, with 26 bases between. Germline CDR1 and CDR2: SNHLY and FYNNEI. Written as DNA, the CDR3 is TGTGCCAGCGGACCCACGACGTTGCAGGGTATCGGCGAGCAGTACTTC. Its translation: CASGPTTLQGIGEQYF.

CDR3 region: CASSRSQGEKLFF. The CDR3 DNA sequence: TGTGCCAGCAGCCGATCTCAGGGTGAAAAACTGTTTTTT. V and J are TRBV4-2 and TRBJ1-4, with D possibly being TRBD1 (5 bases). Trimming pared 4 bases from V and 7 bases from J, leaving 10 bases between. CDR1 is LGHNA and CDR2 is YNFKEQ in the germline V gene. The CDR3 extends over 13 amino acids.

The rearrangement uses TRBV10-2 and TRBJ2-7; no reliable D call. CDR1 is WSHSY and CDR2 is SAAADI in the germline V gene. Trimming shortened V by 2 bases and J by 3 bases, and 8 bases separated the two germline ends. CDR3 length: 13 amino acids. CDR3 sequence reads: CASSEAPIYEQYF. CDR3 sequence (DNA): TGCGCCAGCAGTGAGGCCCCAATCTACGAGCAGTACTTC.

The chain is built from TRBV27 and TRBJ1-1; D may be TRBD1 (6 bases). CDR1 MNHEY and CDR2 SMNVEV come from the germline V gene (reference sequence). The CDR3 spans 15 residues. V was cut by 6 bases and J by 1 base, with 15 bases left in between. The CDR3 loop reads CASSPRQASNTEAFF. CDR3 nucleotides: TGTGCCAGCAGCCCCCGACAGGCTTCGAACACTGAAGCTTTCTTT.

The table lists this clone with a count of one. This chain connects TRBV4-3 to TRBJ1-2; D gene uncertain. The CDR3 is made up of 14 amino acids. Trimming took 4 bases from V and 8 from J, leaving 17 bases between them. The germline V gene has CDR1 LGHNA and CDR2 YSLEER. CDR3 in DNA: TGCGCCAGCAGCCGAGGAACCTTGGGAGAAGGCTACACCTTC. It translates to CASSRGTLGEGYTF.

The chain has TRBV7-8 and TRBJ1-2; D perhaps matches TRBD1 (5 bases). V shed 7 bases and J shed 0 bases, with 21 bases lying between them. This CDR3 is built from 17 residues. CDR1 and CDR2 (germline): SGHVS, FQNEAQ. The CDR3 protein is CASTSQPPGAPNYGYTF. The DNA for the CDR3 is TGTGCCAGCACCTCACAACCCCCCGGGGCACCTAACTATGGCTACACCTTC.

Turning to this clone: Within the sample, other DNA sequences also encode this same CDR3. The DNA of the CDR3 is TGTGCCAGTAGTATCGGGACAGGGTCGAGCAATCAGCCCCAGCATTTT. Protein sequence: CASSIGTGSSNQPQHF. J is TRBJ1-5 and V is TRBV19, with TRBD1 identical over 9 bases. With V trimmed by 3 bases and J by 1 base, 4 bases remained unmatched. Germline CDR1 reads LNHDA; CDR2 reads SQIVND (reference sequence). The CDR3 has 16 residues.

This clone was seen a handful of times. The J gene is TRBJ2-5, the V gene TRBV7-3, with TRBD2 identical over 10 bases. The CDR3 covers 14 residues. With 4 bases clipped from V and 3 bases from J, the junction kept 2 bases outside the gene matches. Germline CDR1 SGHTA, CDR2 FQGTGA. This CDR3 reads CASSSGLAEETQYF. The CDR3 DNA reads TGTGCCAGCAGCTCCGGACTAGCGGAAGAGACCCAGTACTTC.

This chain uses TRBV7-3 with TRBJ1-6; unclear D gene. The germline V gene has CDR1 SGHTA and CDR2 FQGTGA. Trimming stripped 0 bases from V and 9 bases from J, with 12 bases between. The CDR3 has 15 residues. CDR3 in DNA: TGTGCCAGCAGCTTAACGTCCAGTTTTCTTTCACCCCTCCACTTT. It specifies CASSLTSSFLSPLHF. Combining the CDR3 with reference TRBV7-3 and TRBJ1-6 gives the whole variable domain GAGVSQTPSNKVTEKGKYVELRCDPISGHTALYWYRQSLGQGPEFLIYFQGTGAADDSGLPNDRFFAVRPEGSVSTLKIQRTERGDSAVYLCASSLTSSFLSPLHFGNGTRLTVT.

J is TRBJ2-2 and V is TRBV4-3; tentatively, D is TRBD1 or TRBD2 (5 bases each). V was cut by 1 base and J by 2 bases, with 8 bases left in between. CDR1 LGHNA and CDR2 YSLEER come from the germline V gene. The CDR3 extends over 15 amino acids. The CDR3 DNA reads TGCGCCAGCAGCCAAGTTGGGACCAACACCGGGGAGCTGTTTTTT. The encoded protein is CASSQVGTNTGELFF.

V gene TRBV27 combines with J gene TRBJ2-3, with D possibly being TRBD1 or TRBD2 (6 bases each). The CDR3 totals 14 residues. In germline, CDR1 is MNHEY, CDR2 SMNVEV (reference sequence). With 6 bases removed from V and 0 bases from J, the gap between germline ends came to 10 bases. CDR3 amino acids: CASSGGHSTDTQYF. CDR3 bases: TGTGCCAGCAGCGGGGGCCATAGCACAGATACGCAGTATTTT.

The rearrangement uses TRBV28 and TRBJ1-1; D remains ambiguous. The germline V gene encodes CDR1 MDHEN and CDR2 SYDVKM. Trimming pared 5 bases from V and 4 bases from J, leaving 17 bases between. The CDR3 is 15 amino acids. The CDR3 protein is CASSPTGTGTTEAFF. CDR3 DNA sequence: TGTGCCAGCAGTCCCACGGGCACGGGAACCACTGAAGCTTTCTTT.

This clone was seen a handful of times. CDR3 residues: CASSQDPANQPQHF. In DNA form, the CDR3 reads TGTGCCAGCAGCCAAGACCCGGCCAATCAGCCCCAGCATTTT. The V and J genes are TRBV4-2 and TRBJ1-5, with unresolved D. The CDR3 contains 14 residues. The germline CDR1 and CDR2 sequences are LGHNA and YNFKEQ. V shed 0 bases and J shed 3 bases, with 6 bases lying between them.

The rearrangement links TRBV6-5 to TRBJ1-3, with D possibly being TRBD1 (5 bases). The CDR3 sequence is 13 residues long. Deletions cut 2 bases from V and 8 bases from J, with 10 bases between. Germline assignment: CDR1 MNHEY and CDR2 SVGAGI. CDR3 sequence reads: CASSYHDSHTIYF. The CDR3 DNA sequence: TGTGCCAGCAGTTACCACGACAGCCACACCATATATTTT.